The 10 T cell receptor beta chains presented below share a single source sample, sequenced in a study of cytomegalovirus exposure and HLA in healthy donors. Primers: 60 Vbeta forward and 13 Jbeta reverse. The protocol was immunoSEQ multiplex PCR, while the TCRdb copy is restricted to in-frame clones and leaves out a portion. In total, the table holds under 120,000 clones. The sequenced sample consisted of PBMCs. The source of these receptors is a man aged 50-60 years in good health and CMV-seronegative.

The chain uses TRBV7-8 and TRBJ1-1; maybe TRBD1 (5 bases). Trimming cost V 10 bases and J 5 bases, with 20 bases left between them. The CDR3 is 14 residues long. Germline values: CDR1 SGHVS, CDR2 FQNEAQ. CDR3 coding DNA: TGTGCCACCCTCTCTCCAGGGATCAAAACTGAAGCTTTCTTT. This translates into CATLSPGIKTEAFF.

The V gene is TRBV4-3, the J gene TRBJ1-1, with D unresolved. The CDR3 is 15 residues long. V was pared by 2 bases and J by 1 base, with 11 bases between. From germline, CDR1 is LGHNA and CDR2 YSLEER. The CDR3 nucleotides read TGCGCCAGCAGCCAATATTCAGAACCGAACACTGAAGCTTTCTTT. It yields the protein CASSQYSEPNTEAFF.

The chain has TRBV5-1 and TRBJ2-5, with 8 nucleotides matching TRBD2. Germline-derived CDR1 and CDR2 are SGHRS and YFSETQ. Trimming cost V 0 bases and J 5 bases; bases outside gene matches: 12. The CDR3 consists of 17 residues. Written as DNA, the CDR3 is TGCGCCAGCAGCTTGGCATCGGGGGCGGGAGGAATGGAGACCCAGTACTTC. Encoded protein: CASSLASGAGGMETQYF.

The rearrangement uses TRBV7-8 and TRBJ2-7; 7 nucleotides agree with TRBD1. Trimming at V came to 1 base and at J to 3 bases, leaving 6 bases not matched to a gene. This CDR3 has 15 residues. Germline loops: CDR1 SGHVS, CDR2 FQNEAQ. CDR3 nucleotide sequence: TGTGCCAGCAGCTTAGAACTGGGACAGAGCTACGAGCAGTACTTC. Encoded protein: CASSLELGQSYEQYF.

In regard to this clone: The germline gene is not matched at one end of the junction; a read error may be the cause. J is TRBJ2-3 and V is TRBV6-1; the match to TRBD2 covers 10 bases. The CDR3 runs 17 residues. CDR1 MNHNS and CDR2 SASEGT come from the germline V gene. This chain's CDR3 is CASTETPGLARWDTQYF. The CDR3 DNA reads TGTGCCAGCACTGAAACCCCGGGACTAGCGCGTTGGGATACGCAGTATTTT.

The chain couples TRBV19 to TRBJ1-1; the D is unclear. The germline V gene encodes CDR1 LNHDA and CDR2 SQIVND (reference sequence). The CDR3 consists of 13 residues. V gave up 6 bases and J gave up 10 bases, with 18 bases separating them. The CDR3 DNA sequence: TGTGCCAGTAGCCCCGGTCTGAGGGTTGGAGCTTTCTTT. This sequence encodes CASSPGLRVGAFF.

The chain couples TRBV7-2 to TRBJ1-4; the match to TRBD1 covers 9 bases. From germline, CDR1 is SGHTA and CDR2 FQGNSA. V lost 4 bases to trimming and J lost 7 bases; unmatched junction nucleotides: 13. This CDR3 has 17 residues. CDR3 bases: TGTGCCAGCAGCTCAACCTTAACAGGGGGCGCTTCTGAAAAACTGTTTTTT. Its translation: CASSSTLTGGASEKLFF.

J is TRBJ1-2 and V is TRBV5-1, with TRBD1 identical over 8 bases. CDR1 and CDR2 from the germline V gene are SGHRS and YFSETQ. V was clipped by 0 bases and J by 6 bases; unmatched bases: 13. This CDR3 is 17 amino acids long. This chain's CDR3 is CASSLGQGPIGGDGYTF. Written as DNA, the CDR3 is TGCGCCAGCAGCTTGGGACAGGGGCCTATAGGAGGGGATGGCTACACCTTC.

The DNA of the CDR3 is TGTGCCACCGGGACTTTCGCGAACACCGGGGAGCTGTTTTTT. It encodes CATGTFANTGELFF. The chain employs TRBV7-2 and TRBJ2-2; TRBD2 is a possible D gene (6 bases). V dropped 10 bases and J dropped 0 bases, with 12 bases sitting between them. The CDR3 is made up of 14 amino acids. Germline V gene lookup returns CDR1 SGHTA and CDR2 FQGNSA.

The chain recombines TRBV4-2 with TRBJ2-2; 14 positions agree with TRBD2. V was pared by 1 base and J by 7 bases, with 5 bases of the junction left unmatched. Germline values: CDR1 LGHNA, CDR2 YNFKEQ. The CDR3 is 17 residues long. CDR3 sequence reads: CASSQAGTSGRGGELFF. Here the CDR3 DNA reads TGTGCCAGCAGCCAAGCCGGGACTAGCGGGAGAGGCGGGGAGCTGTTTTTT.